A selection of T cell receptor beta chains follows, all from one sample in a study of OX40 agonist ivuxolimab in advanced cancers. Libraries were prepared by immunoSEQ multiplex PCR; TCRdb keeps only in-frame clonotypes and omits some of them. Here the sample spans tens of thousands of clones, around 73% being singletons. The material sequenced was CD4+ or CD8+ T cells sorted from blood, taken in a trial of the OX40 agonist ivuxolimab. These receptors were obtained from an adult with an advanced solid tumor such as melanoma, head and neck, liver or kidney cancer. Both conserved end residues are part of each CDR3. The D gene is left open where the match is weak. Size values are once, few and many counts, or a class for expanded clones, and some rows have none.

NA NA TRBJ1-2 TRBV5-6 TGTGCCAGCAGCTTGAGGGGAGCTAACTATGGCTACACCTTC CASSLRGANYGYTF
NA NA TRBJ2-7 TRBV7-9 TGTGCCAGCAGTACAGGGTCCCCCTACGAGCAGTACTTC CASSTGSPYEQYF
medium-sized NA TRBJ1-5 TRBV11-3 TGTGCCAGCAGCATATCCCAGGGCCAGCCCCAGCATTTT CASSISQGQPQHF
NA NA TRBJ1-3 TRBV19 TGTGCCAGCGTCCCGGGGGACGCCTTCTCTGGAAACACCATATATTTT CASVPGDAFSGNTIYF
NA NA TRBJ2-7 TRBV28 TGTGCCAGCAGTTTAGAGGAGGCCTTGGGATACGAGCAGTACTTC CASSLEEALGYEQYF
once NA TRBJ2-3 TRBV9 TGTGCCAGCAGCCCTACAATCGGGGGGCATAGCACAGATACGCAGTATTTT CASSPTIGGHSTDTQYF
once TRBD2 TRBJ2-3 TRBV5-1 TGCGCCAGCAGCTCGGGACTAGCGGCTAACACAGATACGCAGTATTTT CASSSGLAANTDTQYF
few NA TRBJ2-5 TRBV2 TGTGCCAGCAGTGAAGCGGAAGAGACCCAGTACTTC CASSEAEETQYF
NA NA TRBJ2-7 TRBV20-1 TGCAGTGCGCAACGTACCTACGAGCAGTACTTC CSAQRTYEQYF
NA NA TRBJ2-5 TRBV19 TGTGCCAGTAGTGAAGGGGGAGAGACCCAGTACTTC CASSEGGETQYF
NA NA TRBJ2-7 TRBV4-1 TGCGCCAGCAGCCAAGATCCCCCTTCGAGGGGGAGCTCCTACGAGCAGTACTTC CASSQDPPSRGSSYEQYF
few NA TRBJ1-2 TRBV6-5 TGTGCCAGCAGTGACCAGGGGTATGGCTACACCTTC CASSDQGYGYTF
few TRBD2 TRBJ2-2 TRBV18 TGTGCCAGCAGACTAGCGGTAACGAACACCGGGGAGCTGTTTTTT CASRLAVTNTGELFF
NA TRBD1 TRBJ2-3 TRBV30 TGTGCCTGCCGTACAGGGGGCGCTGGCACAGATACGCAGTATTTT CACRTGGAGTDTQYF
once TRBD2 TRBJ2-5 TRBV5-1 TGCGCCAGCTCGGAGGTACCAGGGAGGGAAGAGACCCAGTACTTC CASSEVPGREETQYF
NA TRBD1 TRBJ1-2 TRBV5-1 TGCGCCAGCAGCACCGACCTTGTACAGGGGGGATATGGCTACACCTTC CASSTDLVQGGYGYTF
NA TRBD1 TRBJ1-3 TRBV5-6 TGTGCCAGCAGCTTGGACAGGGGGCTCTTAAGCTCTGGAAACACCATATATTTT CASSLDRGLLSSGNTIYF
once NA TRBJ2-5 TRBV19 TGTGCCAGTAGTCCCCCCGGGCGCCAAGAGACCCAGTACTTC CASSPPGRQETQYF
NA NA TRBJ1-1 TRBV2 TGTGCCAGCAGTATCTTCGGGGTAGCTTTCTTT CASSIFGVAFF
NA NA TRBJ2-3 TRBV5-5 TGTGCCAGCAGTGCTTGGACAGATACGCAGTATTTT CASSAWTDTQYF
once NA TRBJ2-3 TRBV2 TGTGCCAGCCTCGGGAGTCGGGCAGATACGCAGTATTTT CASLGSRADTQYF
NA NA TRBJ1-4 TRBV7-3 TGTGCCAGCAGCTTACTCCCTAATGAAAAACTGTTTTTT CASSLLPNEKLFF
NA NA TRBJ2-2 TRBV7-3 TGTGCCAGCAGCTCCCTCACCGGGGGCACCGGGGAGCTGTTTTTT CASSSLTGGTGELFF
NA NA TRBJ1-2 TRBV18 TGTGCCAGCTCAATACCCGGGGAGGACGGCTACACCTTC CASSIPGEDGYTF
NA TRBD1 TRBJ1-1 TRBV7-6 TGTGCCAGCAGCTTAATACAGGGGGCCACTGAAGCTTTCTTT CASSLIQGATEAFF
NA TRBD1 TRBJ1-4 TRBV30 TGTGCCTGGAACGGGGGGACAGTCGGTGAAAAACTGTTTTTT CAWNGGTVGEKLFF
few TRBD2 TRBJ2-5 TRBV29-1 TGCAGCGTTGAGACTCTAGCGGGAGTAGAGACCCAGTACTTC CSVETLAGVETQYF
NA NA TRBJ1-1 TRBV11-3 TGTGCCAGCAGCTTAGATCTCGACGGGAACACTGAAGCTTTCTTT CASSLDLDGNTEAFF
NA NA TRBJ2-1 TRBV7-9 TGTGCCAGCAGCTTAATCGCCAATGAGCAGTTCTTC CASSLIANEQFF
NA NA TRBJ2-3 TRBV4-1 TGCGCCAGCAGCCACGGACGCAGCACAGATACGCAGTATTTT CASSHGRSTDTQYF
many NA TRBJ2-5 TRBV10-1 TGCGCCAGCAGCTTCGAGGGTGGGGAGACCCAGTACTTC CASSFEGGETQYF
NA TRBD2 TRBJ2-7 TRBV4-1 TGCGCCAGCAGCCAAGCTGCAGCGGGGGTCGAGCAGTACTTC CASSQAAAGVEQYF
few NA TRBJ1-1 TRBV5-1 TGCGCCAGCAGCCGAGGACAGAGCCCAAACACTGAAGCTTTCTTT CASSRGQSPNTEAFF
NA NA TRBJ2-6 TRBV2 TGTGCCAGCAGTGGGGATGTGGGCTCTGGGGCCAACGTCCTGACTTTC CASSGDVGSGANVLTF
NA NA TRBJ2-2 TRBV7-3 TGTGCCAGCAGCCCCTTTCAGGGTCGGTTAACCGGGGAGCTGTTTTTT CASSPFQGRLTGELFF
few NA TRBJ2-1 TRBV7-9 TGTGCCAGCAGCATAGACAGGAATTACAATGAGCAGTTCTTC CASSIDRNYNEQFF
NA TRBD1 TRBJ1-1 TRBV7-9 TGTGCCAGCAGCTTATCCCCCCCTGGACAGGGTAAATTCCTGGTCGCTTTCTTT CASSLSPPGQGKFLVAFF
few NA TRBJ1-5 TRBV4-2 TGTGCCAGCAGCCAAGGGATCGAGCCCCAGCATTTT CASSQGIEPQHF
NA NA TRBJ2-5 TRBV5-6 TGTGCCAGCAGCTTTGGAGGGGGAGAGACCCAGTACTTC CASSFGGGETQYF
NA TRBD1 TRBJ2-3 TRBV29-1 TGCAGCGTTAATCCGGGACAGGGATTCACAGATACGCAGTATTTT CSVNPGQGFTDTQYF
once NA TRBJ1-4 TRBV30 TGTGCCTGGAGTGGGACAGACGGGGGGGAAAAACTGTTTTTT CAWSGTDGGEKLFF
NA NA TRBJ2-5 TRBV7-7 TGTGCTAGCAGCTTAAGTGGCTATGAGGGGGAGACCCAGTACTTC CASSLSGYEGETQYF
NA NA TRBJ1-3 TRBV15 TGTGCCACCAGCAGAGCGGACATCTCTGGAAACACCATATATTTT CATSRADISGNTIYF
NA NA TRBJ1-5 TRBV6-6 TGTGCCAGCAGTTATTGGCAGGGTGAGCCCCAGCATTTT CASSYWQGEPQHF
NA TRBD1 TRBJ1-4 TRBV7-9 TGTGCCAGCAGCGGACAGGGGGTCGCAACTAATGAAAAACTGTTTTTT CASSGQGVATNEKLFF
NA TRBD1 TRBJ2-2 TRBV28 TGTGCCAGCAGTTTATACCGGGACAGGGGTACCGGGGAGCTGTTTTTT CASSLYRDRGTGELFF